The 24 T cell receptor beta chains listed next were all sequenced from one sample in a study of T cell repertoires in cytomegalovirus infection. For these TCRs, the target antigens are not known. TCRdb redid the calling of the reads with MiXCR, one entry per CDR3 protein. In the table there are about 130,000 distinct CDR3 sequences, more than 20% of which are singletons. Input material: PBMCs, sequenced either directly or after in vitro stimulation (not recorded which). The receptors stem from a human donor in good health (CMV status not recorded). Some clones in this sample may be carry-over from other donors' samples.

The V gene is TRBV5-1, the J gene TRBJ1-4; D is unclear. The CDR3 covers 13 residues. CDR1 is SGHRS, CDR2 YFSETQ, per germline. Trimming left V 1 base short and J 3 bases short, with 4 bases between. The CDR3 reads CASSLRANEKLFF. CDR3 coding DNA: TGCGCCAGCAGCTTGCGGGCTAATGAAAAACTGTTTTTT.

This clonotype was seen a few times. The genes are TRBV6-5 and TRBJ2-5; possible D gene TRBD1, 5 bases. The germline V gene encodes CDR1 MNHEY and CDR2 SVGAGI. CDR3 length equals 15 residues. Trimming removed 0 bases from V and 5 bases from J, with 13 bases in between. CDR3 protein: CASSYSGLGPETQYF. The CDR3 bases are TGTGCCAGCAGTTACTCGGGTTTGGGGCCGGAGACCCAGTACTTC.

This clonotype was observed at least ten times. V gene TRBV7-6 combines with J gene TRBJ2-7, with D maybe TRBD2 (5 bases). Per the germline V gene, CDR1 is SGHVS and CDR2 is FNYEAQ. The CDR3 covers 15 residues. V lost 4 bases to trimming and J lost 3 bases, with 16 bases between them. Here the CDR3 reads CASSSRGSGDYEQYF. DNA for the CDR3: TGTGCCAGCAGCTCGAGAGGAAGCGGCGACTACGAGCAGTACTTC.

The chain is built from TRBV7-2 and TRBJ2-7, with a tentative D call TRBD2 (7 bases). Trimming shortened V by 3 bases and J by 2 bases, and 11 bases separated the two germline ends. This CDR3 spans 14 amino acids. CDR1 and CDR2 from the germline V gene are SGHTA and FQGNSA. The CDR3 spells CASSLWGGPYEQYV. In nucleotides, the CDR3 is TGTGCCAGCAGCTTGTGGGGGGGCCCCTACGAGCAGTACGTC.

This clonotype has at least ten counts. The chain has TRBV7-2 and TRBJ2-5; weak D call: TRBD2 (5 bases). The CDR3 has 17 amino acids. CDR1 is SGHTA and CDR2 is FQGNSA in the germline V gene. V was cut by 1 base and J by 5 bases, with 20 bases left in between. The CDR3 sequence is CASSLVGGPRVGETQYF. CDR3 in DNA: TGTGCCAGCAGCTTAGTAGGAGGTCCGCGGGTTGGGGAGACCCAGTACTTC. Full variable domain (missing parts from reference TRBV7-2 and TRBJ2-5): GAGVSQSPSNKVTEKGKDVELRCDPISGHTALYWYRQSLGQGLEFLIYFQGNSAPDKSGLPSDRFSAERTGGSVSTLTIQRTQQEDSAVYLCASSLVGGPRVGETQYFGPGTRLLVL.

This rearrangement joins TRBV4-2 to TRBJ2-5; D is undetermined. Germline lookup yields CDR1 LGHNA and CDR2 YNFKEQ. V was cut by 8 bases and J by 1 base, with 14 bases left in between. The CDR3 is 14 amino acids. The CDR3 DNA sequence: TGTGCCAGCTCACTGACTGTCGGCCAAGAGACCCAGTACTTC. This gives the protein CASSLTVGQETQYF.

This clonotype was recorded a few times. The V gene is TRBV15, the J gene TRBJ2-7, with 8 bases matching TRBD1. The CDR3 has 15 amino acids. Germline values: CDR1 LNHNV, CDR2 YYDKDF (reference sequence). Trimming removed 4 bases from V and 2 bases from J; junction bases left unmatched: 7. The CDR3 bases are TGTGCCACCAGCATCGGGACAGGAACCACCTACGAGCAGTACTTC. Its translation: CATSIGTGTTYEQYF. The whole variable domain, remainder taken from reference TRBV15 and TRBJ2-7, is DAMVIQNPRYQVTQFGKPVTLSCSQTLNHNVMYWYQQKSSQAPKLLFHYYDKDFNNEADTPDNFQSRRPNTSFCFLDIRSPGLGDTAMYLCATSIGTGTTYEQYFGPGTRLTVT.

This clonotype was seen only a few times. The V call is TRBV6-8, the J call TRBJ1-6, with a weak D call TRBD1 (5 bases). V lost 3 bases and J lost 7, with 10 bases in between. The germline V gene encodes CDR1 MNHGY and CDR2 SAAAGT. This CDR3 spans 14 amino acids. Here the CDR3 reads CASSYGTGNSPLHF. DNA of the CDR3: TGTGCCAGCAGTTATGGGACGGGAAATTCACCCCTCCACTTT.

This chain joins TRBV28 and TRBJ1-2, with D possibly matching TRBD1 (6 bases). The CDR3 spans 12 residues. V lost 6 bases and J lost 3, with 8 bases in between. Germline V CDR1 and CDR2: MDHEN, SYDVKM. CDR3 sequence: CASSPGDYGYTF. In DNA form, the CDR3 reads TGTGCCAGCAGCCCAGGGGACTATGGCTACACCTTC.

This clonotype was seen a handful of times. This rearrangement joins TRBV20-1 to TRBJ1-2; unclear D gene. Germline CDR1 is DFQATT and CDR2 is SNEGSKA (reference sequence). The CDR3 has 13 residues. V was pared by 3 bases and J by 3 bases, with 11 bases between. CDR3 coding DNA: TGCAGTGCTAGCCTCAGCGAGTACTATGGCTACACCTTC. Encoded protein: CSASLSEYYGYTF.

This clonotype came up a few times. One end of the junction varies from germline; a read error may be responsible. The chain carries TRBV6-1 and TRBJ1-1; D is ambiguous. Germline V gene data show CDR1 as MNHNS and CDR2 as SASEGT. The CDR3 is 14 residues long. CDR3 in amino acids: CACRRRAVNTEAFF. The CDR3 DNA reads TGTGCCTGCAGAAGGCGGGCCGTGAACACTGAAGCTTTCTTT.

J is TRBJ1-1 and V is TRBV5-4; D is unclear. Germline V lookup: CDR1 SGHNT, CDR2 YYREEE (reference sequence). This CDR3 has 15 residues. The ends were cut back, 4 bases at V and 0 bases at J, with 13 bases in the middle. Here the CDR3 reads CASSPIGGLNTEAFF. Written as DNA, the CDR3 is TGTGCCAGCAGCCCTATTGGTGGTCTGAACACTGAAGCTTTCTTT.

Ten or more counts support this clonotype. The chain combines TRBV7-2 with TRBJ1-3; TRBD1 is a possible D gene (5 bases). This CDR3 is built from 15 residues. The V end lost 2 bases, the J end lost 6 bases, and 14 bases lay between the germline ends. CDR1 SGHTA and CDR2 FQGNSA come from the germline V gene. The CDR3 DNA sequence: TGTGCCAGCAGCTTAACAGGCCCGCTCTCAAACACCATATATTTT. Its protein is CASSLTGPLSNTIYF.

This clonotype has a handful of counts. The chain links TRBV7-9 to TRBJ2-5; 10 nucleotides align to TRBD1. The CDR3 runs to 15 residues. From germline, CDR1 is SEHNR and CDR2 FQNEAQ (reference sequence). Trimming removed 5 bases from V and 3 bases from J; junction bases left unmatched: 6. In DNA, the CDR3 is TGTGCCAGCAGCAAAACTGGGACAGGGGAAGAGACCCAGTACTTC. Translation: CASSKTGTGEETQYF. Full variable domain (missing parts from reference TRBV7-9 and TRBJ2-5): DTGVSQNPRHKITKRGQNVTFRCDPISEHNRLYWYRQTLGQGPEFLTYFQNEAQLEKSRLLSDRFSAERPKGSFSTLEIQRTEQGDSAMYLCASSKTGTGEETQYFGPGTRLLVL.

This clonotype was detected ten times or more. The chain has TRBV7-2 and TRBJ2-7; possibly TRBD1 for D (6 bases). Between the trimmed V and J ends, which lost 3 bases and 5 bases, there was a span of 11 bases. The CDR3 extends over 13 amino acids. Germline V gene sequence: CDR1 SGHTA, CDR2 FQGNSA. The CDR3 coding sequence is TGTGCCAGCAGCTTTTCAGGGGCGGACGAGCAGTACGTC. It translates to CASSFSGADEQYV.

CDR3 nucleotide sequence: TGTGCCAGCAGTTTACTAGCGGGGACCTACAATGAGCAGTTCTTC. Translated, it gives CASSLLAGTYNEQFF. This chain connects TRBV6-8 to TRBJ2-1; the match to TRBD2 covers 10 bases. CDR1 and CDR2 (germline): MNHGY, SAAAGT. This CDR3 contains 15 residues. The J segment lost 2 bases and the V segment lost 4 bases, leaving 2 bases of the junction unmatched.

The chain recombines TRBV29-1 with TRBJ2-7; D may be TRBD1 (6 bases). V was pared by 4 bases and J by 4 bases, with 17 bases between. Germline V gene lookup returns CDR1 SQVTM and CDR2 ANQGSEA. The CDR3 sequence is 14 residues long. Written as DNA, the CDR3 is TGCAGCGTTGGGGGGCACAGTGCCGCATACGAGCAGTACTTC. Protein: CSVGGHSAAYEQYF.

The chain carries TRBV19 and TRBJ1-2, with D possibly being TRBD1 (6 bases). The germline gives CDR1 LNHDA, CDR2 SQIVND (reference sequence). V lost 4 bases, J lost 1 base, and 19 bases lay in between. This CDR3 has 17 amino acids. DNA of the CDR3: TGTGCCAGTAGTACCCTCAAAAGGACAGATGATAACTATGGCTACACCTTC. Translated, it gives CASSTLKRTDDNYGYTF.

The chain has TRBV6-6 and TRBJ2-1, with 13 bases that match TRBD2. Trimming cost V 10 bases and J 8 bases; bases outside gene matches: 5. Germline CDR1 and CDR2: MNHNY and SVGAGI (reference sequence). The CDR3 consists of 13 residues. The CDR3 nucleotides are TGTGCCAACGGACTAGCGGGAGCCGATGAGCAGTTCTTC. This sequence encodes CANGLAGADEQFF.

In this sample, this clonotype turned up a few times. The chain recombines TRBV11-2 with TRBJ1-2; D perhaps matches TRBD1 (6 bases). The germline CDR1 and CDR2 sequences are SGHAT and FQNNGV. This CDR3 spans 15 amino acids. V gave up 5 bases and J gave up 4 bases, with 17 bases separating them. CDR3 coding DNA: TGTGCCAGCAGCGAACACAGGGTGAAGGGCTATGGCTACACCTTC. Protein sequence: CASSEHRVKGYGYTF.

V gene TRBV19 combines with J gene TRBJ2-2, with 9 positions matching TRBD2. The CDR3 spans 15 residues. Germline CDR1 is LNHDA and CDR2 is SQIVND (reference sequence). The V segment lost 9 bases and the J segment 6 bases; nucleotides outside the gene matches: 11. The CDR3, as DNA: TGTGCCAGCAATTCTTTAGCGGGAGTGGCCGGGGAGCTGTTTTTT. This encodes CASNSLAGVAGELFF.

The chain carries TRBV27 and TRBJ1-2; 8 bases are shared with TRBD1. The length of the CDR3 is 12 residues. The trim removed 4 bases at V and 8 bases at J, leaving 3 bases unmatched. CDR1 is MNHEY, CDR2 SMNVEV, per germline (reference sequence). The CDR3 nucleotides are TGTGCCAGCAGTTCCAGGGGGCGAGGCTACACCTTC. This sequence encodes CASSSRGRGYTF.

The V and J genes are TRBV7-2 and TRBJ2-3; 8 bases fit TRBD2. The CDR3 covers 15 residues. Trimming took 7 bases from V and 0 from J; bases not matched to a gene: 6. Germline V CDR1 and CDR2: SGHTA, FQGNSA. CDR3 sequence (DNA): TGTGCCAGCACCTTTAGCGGGATTAGCACAGATACGCAGTATTTT. It translates to CASTFSGISTDTQYF.

In this sample, this clonotype turned up a few times. The V and J genes are TRBV28 and TRBJ2-1; D might be TRBD2 (6 bases). V lost 7 bases and J 7 bases, leaving 11 bases between the germline ends. The CDR3 spans 12 residues. Germline V gene sequence: CDR1 MDHEN, CDR2 SYDVKM. The CDR3 bases are TGTGCCAGCACCTCCGGGAGAAATGAGCAGTTCTTC. It is translated as CASTSGRNEQFF.